This T cell receptor beta chain was sequenced for a study of cytomegalovirus exposure and HLA in healthy donors. Findings and caveats of the study: In an earlier analysis, in some 500 donors, most V segments appeared productive either ~90% or ~30% of the time.

Researchers ran the PCR with 60 Vbeta and 13 Jbeta primers. Measured with immunoSEQ multiplex PCR; TCRdb has only the in-frame clones, and not every one. The sample has around 150,000 clones; about four fifths are singletons. About this clone itself: Its antigen is not known.

This CDR3 is 14 amino acids long. With V trimmed by 2 bases and J by 6 bases, 7 bases remained unmatched. Germline CDR1 KGHSH, CDR2 LQKENI. The sequencing input was PBMCs. The rearrangement joins TRBV18 to TRBJ2-7; TRBD1 matches at 7 bases. The sequence came from a man aged 40-55 years in good health and CMV-seropositive. CDR3 in DNA: TGTGCCAGCTCACCAGGCAGGGGGTTCTCCGAGCAGTACTTC. This sequence encodes CASSPGRGFSEQYF.